These 2 T cell receptor beta chains were sequenced from one sample in a study of shared clonotypes between healthy human individuals. Clones were read by immunoSEQ multiplex PCR, and TCRdb kept only the in-frame ones, dropping some. Altogether fewer than 150,000 clones are present, 55% to 80% being singletons, with the ten largest covering approximately 25%. The sequenced material came from memory CD8+ T cells sorted from blood. Indicated subset: CD45RO+ cells pooled with CCR7-negative TemRA cells. These receptors were collected from a woman aged 25 to 39 in good health.

V usage is TRBV5-1 and J usage is TRBJ1-2, with D uncertain. V lost 3 bases and J lost 3, with 9 bases in between. Germline CDR1 reads SGHRS; CDR2 reads YFSETQ. The CDR3 is 13 residues long. The CDR3 bases are TGCGCCAGCAGCTACGGAAGGGACTATGGCTACACCTTC. Its protein product is CASSYGRDYGYTF.

V and J are TRBV30 and TRBJ1-1; no clear D gene. The V end lost 5 bases, the J end lost 1 base, and 5 bases lay between the germline ends. The germline V gene has CDR1 GTSNPN and CDR2 SVGIG (reference sequence). The CDR3 has 11 residues. The CDR3 region has the DNA TGTGCCTGGGATGCGAACACTGAAGCTTTCTTT. Encoded protein: CAWDANTEAFF.